This T cell receptor (beta chain) was sequenced in a study of beta chain features in type 1 diabetes. CD4+ cells of the naive, central memory, regulatory and stem cell-like memory types were sorted via CD45RO/CCR7/CD25/CD127/CD95/CD27. Trimming removed 4 bases from V and 8 bases from J, with 18 bases in between. This CDR3 contains 15 residues. Looked up from germline, CDR1 is SGHRS and CDR2 is YFSETQ. This clone was detected a few times. Its antigen remains unidentified. Every bit of the isolated RNA underwent reverse transcription, so sequencing read expressed TCRB transcripts. Assay used: immunoSEQ multiplex PCR; TCRdb lists only in-frame clones, some missing. Counted here are roughly 400,000 clones, 8% to 10% occurring once; the ten biggest clones make up approximately 0.55%. General study findings and limits: The question left open here concerned HLA type influencing TCRB rearrangement. Moderately but significantly shorter TCRB CDR3s were found in Type 1 diabetes patients in all four CD4+ subsets.

Sequencing was carried out using central memory CD4+ T cells from blood. The chain employs TRBV5-1 and TRBJ1-4; D is perhaps TRBD1 (6 bases). This clonotype was obtained from a young man with type 1 diabetes. CDR3 bases: TGCGCCAGCAGCCCGACAGGTTTTTCAGGGGAAAAACTGTTTTTT. Translated, it gives CASSPTGFSGEKLFF.